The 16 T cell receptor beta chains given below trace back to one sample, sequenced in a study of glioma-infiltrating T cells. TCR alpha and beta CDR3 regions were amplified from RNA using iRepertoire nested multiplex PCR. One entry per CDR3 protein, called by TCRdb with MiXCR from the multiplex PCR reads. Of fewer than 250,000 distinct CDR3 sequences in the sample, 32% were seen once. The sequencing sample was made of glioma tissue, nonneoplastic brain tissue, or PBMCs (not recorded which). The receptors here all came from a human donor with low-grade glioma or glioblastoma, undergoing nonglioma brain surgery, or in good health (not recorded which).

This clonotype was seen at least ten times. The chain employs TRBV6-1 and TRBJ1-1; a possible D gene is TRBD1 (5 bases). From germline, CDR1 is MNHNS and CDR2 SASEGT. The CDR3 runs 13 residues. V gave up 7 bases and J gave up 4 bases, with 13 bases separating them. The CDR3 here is CASTATGGTEAFF. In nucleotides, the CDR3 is TGTGCCAGCACGGCGACCGGGGGCACTGAAGCTTTCTTT.

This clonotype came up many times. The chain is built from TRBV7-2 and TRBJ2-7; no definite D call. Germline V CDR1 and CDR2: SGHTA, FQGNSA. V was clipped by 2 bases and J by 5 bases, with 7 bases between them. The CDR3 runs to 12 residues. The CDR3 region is CASSLTGDEQYF. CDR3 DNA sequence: TGTGCCAGCAGCTTAACTGGGGACGAGCAGTACTTC.

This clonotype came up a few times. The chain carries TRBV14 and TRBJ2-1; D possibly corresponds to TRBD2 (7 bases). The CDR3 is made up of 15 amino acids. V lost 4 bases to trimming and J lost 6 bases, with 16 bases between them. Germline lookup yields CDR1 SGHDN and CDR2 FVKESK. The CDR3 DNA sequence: TGTGCCAGCAGCCGGGGGGGGCCCCAAGTCAATGAGCAGTTCTTC. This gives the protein CASSRGGPQVNEQFF. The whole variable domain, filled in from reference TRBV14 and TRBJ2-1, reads EAGVTQFPSHSVIEKGQTVTLRCDPISGHDNLYWYRRVMGKEIKFLLHFVKESKQDESGMPNNRFLAERTGGTYSTLKVQPAELEDSGVYFCASSRGGPQVNEQFFGPGTRLTVL.

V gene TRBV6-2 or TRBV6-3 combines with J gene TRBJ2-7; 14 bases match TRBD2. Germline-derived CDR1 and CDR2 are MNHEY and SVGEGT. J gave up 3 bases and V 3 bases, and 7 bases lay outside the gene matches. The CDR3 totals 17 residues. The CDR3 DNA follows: TGTGCCAGCAGTTATTCCGGGACTAGCGGGAGTATCTACGAGCAGTACTTC. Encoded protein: CASSYSGTSGSIYEQYF.

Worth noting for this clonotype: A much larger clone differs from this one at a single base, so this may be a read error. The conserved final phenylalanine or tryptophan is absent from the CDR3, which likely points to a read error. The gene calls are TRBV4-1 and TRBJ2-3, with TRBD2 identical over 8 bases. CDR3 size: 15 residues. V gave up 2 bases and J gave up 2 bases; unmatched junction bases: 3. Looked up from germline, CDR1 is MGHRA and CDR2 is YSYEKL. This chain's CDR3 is CASSQTSGNTDTQYL. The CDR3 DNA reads TGCGCCAGCAGCCAAACTAGCGGTAACACAGATACGCAGTATCTT.

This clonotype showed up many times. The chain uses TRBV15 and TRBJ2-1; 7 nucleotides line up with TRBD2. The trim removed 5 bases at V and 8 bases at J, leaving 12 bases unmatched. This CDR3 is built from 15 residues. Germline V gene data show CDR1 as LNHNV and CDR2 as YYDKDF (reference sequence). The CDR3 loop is CATSRGGGGADEQFF. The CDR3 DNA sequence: TGTGCCACCAGCCGTGGTGGGGGGGGAGCTGATGAGCAGTTCTTC. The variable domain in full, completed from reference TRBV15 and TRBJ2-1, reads DAMVIQNPRYQVTQFGKPVTLSCSQTLNHNVMYWYQQKSSQAPKLLFHYYDKDFNNEADTPDNFQSRRPNTSFCFLDIRSPGLGDTAMYLCATSRGGGGADEQFFGPGTRLTVL.

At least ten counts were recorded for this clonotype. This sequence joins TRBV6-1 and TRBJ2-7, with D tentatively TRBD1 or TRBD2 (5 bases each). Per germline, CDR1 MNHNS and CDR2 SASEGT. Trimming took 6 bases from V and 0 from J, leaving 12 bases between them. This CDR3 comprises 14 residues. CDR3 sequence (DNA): TGTGCCAGCAGCCCACGGGACCTCTCCTACGAGCAGTACTTC. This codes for CASSPRDLSYEQYF.

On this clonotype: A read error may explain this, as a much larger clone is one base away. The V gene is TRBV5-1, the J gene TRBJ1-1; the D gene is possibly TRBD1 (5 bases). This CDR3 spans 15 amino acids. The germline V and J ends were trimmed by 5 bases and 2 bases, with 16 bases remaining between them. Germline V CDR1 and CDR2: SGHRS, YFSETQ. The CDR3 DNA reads TGCGCCAGCAGAGTCGGGACTTTAGGAAACACTGAAGCTTTCTTT. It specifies CASRVGTLGNTEAFF.

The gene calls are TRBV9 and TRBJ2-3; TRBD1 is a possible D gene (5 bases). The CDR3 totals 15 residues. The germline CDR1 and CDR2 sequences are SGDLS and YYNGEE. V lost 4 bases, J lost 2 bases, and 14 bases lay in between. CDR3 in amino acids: CASSPRAGYTDTQYF. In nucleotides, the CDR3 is TGTGCCAGCAGCCCAAGGGCAGGGTACACAGATACGCAGTATTTT.

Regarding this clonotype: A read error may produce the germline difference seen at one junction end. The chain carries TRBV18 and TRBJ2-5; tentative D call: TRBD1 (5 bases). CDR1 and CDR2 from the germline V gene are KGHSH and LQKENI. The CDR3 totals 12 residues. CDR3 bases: TGTGCCAGCTCACCAGGGGCGGAGACCCAGTGCTTC. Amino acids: CASSPGAETQCF.

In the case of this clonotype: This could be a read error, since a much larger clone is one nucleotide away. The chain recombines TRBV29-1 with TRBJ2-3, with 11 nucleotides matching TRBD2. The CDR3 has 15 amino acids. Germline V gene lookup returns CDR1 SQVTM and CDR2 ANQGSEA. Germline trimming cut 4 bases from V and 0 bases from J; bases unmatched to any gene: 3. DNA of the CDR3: TGCAGCGTTGCGAGGACTAGCGGGAGCACAGATACGCAGTATTTT. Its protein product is CSVARTSGSTDTQYF.

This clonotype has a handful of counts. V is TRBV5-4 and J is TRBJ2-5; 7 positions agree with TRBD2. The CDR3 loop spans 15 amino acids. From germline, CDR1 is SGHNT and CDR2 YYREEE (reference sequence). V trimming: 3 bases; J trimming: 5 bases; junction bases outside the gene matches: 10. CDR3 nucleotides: TGTGCCAGCAGCTCAGAACTAGCGTACTCCGAGACCCAGTACTTC. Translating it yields CASSSELAYSETQYF.

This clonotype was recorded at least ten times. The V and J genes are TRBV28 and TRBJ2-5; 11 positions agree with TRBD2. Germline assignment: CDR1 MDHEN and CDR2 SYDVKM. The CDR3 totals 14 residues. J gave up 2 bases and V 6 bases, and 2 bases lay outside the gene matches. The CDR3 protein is CASSLAGGQETQYF. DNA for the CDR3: TGTGCCAGCAGCTTAGCGGGAGGGCAAGAGACCCAGTACTTC.

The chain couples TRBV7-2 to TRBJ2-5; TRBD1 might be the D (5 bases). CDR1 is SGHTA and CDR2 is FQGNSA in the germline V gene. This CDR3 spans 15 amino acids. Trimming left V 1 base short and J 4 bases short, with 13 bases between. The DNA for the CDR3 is TGTGCCAGCAGCTTAGAGCGCAGGGCAACAGAGACCCAGTACTTC. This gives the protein CASSLERRATETQYF.

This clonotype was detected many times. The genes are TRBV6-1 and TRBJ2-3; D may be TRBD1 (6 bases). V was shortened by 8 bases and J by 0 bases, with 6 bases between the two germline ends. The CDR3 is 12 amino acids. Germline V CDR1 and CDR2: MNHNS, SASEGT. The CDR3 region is CASQGSTDTQYF. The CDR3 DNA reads TGTGCCAGCCAGGGGAGCACAGATACGCAGTATTTT.

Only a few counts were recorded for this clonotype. The chain's CDR3 is CASSLTLNEKLFF. The CDR3 bases are TGTGCCAGCAGTTTAACTCTAAATGAAAAACTGTTTTTT. The rearrangement links TRBV12-3 or TRBV12-4 to TRBJ1-4; unclear D gene. This CDR3 spans 13 amino acids. Trimming left V 2 bases short and J 5 bases short, with 6 bases between.